This T cell receptor (beta chain) was captured by sequencing in a study of tumor-infiltrating lymphocytes in primary liver carcinoma. Both RNA and DNA were isolated together from roughly 20-30 mg of bulk tissue that had not been sorted. From germline, CDR1 is LNHDA and CDR2 SQIVND (reference sequence). The CDR3 covers 13 residues. V dropped 10 bases and J dropped 5 bases, with 14 bases sitting between them. Starting from 500 ng of total RNA, TCR beta cDNA was produced with a primer in the constant region. Libraries of TCR beta came from three nested multiplex PCR rounds with slightly modified ARM-PCR. A C-beta reverse primer and TRBV1-TRBV30 forward primers served in each of the first two PCR rounds, at about 9 cycles apiece. Using its own MiXCR run on the multiplex PCR reads, TCRdb lists one record per CDR3 protein. Seen here are about 100,000 distinct CDR3 sequences, just under 70% observed once, and the top ten hold 25% to 35%.

As to this clonotype: A much larger clonotype is one base distant, so this may be a read error.

The chain is built from TRBV19 and TRBJ2-2; either TRBD1 or TRBD2 may fit D (5 bases each). The sample consisted of tumor-adjacent normal liver tissue. The clonotype originates from a man between 35 and 55 years old with primary liver carcinoma and hepatitis B virus infection. The CDR3 DNA follows: TGTGCCACCGGGGCAGGTGGGACCGGGGAGCTGTTTTTT. Translation: CATGAGGTGELFF.